This T cell receptor (beta chain) is drawn from a study of long-term antiretroviral therapy in people with HIV (dated by TCRdb to the early 2020s). With regard to the full study: The earliest samples were collected approximately a decade before the 2015 WHO recommendation for immediate ART, a period when ART was typically delayed until CD4 counts fell. This retrospective serial study examined whether starting ART and sustained HIV suppression were associated with changes in the composition and diversity of the TRB repertoire in peripheral blood. The cohort contributed about 200 cryopreserved PBMC samples from about 31 adults with confirmed HIV infection, collected serially over a mean of about 6 years (range 1-12). Of the roughly 32 participants with HIV, about a dozen were female. No cross-contamination during QIAcube processing turned up in test extractions that ran a monoclonal T-cell line alongside 30 to 35 polyclonal samples. The paper as a whole reports these results and caveats: No data were available on ART adherence, viral resistance or therapy changes, limiting inferences about post-ART repertoire changes. Starting ART was linked to a significant rise in TRB diversity, yet even after long-term ART the diversity remained significantly lower than in transplant donor controls. Samples dated from the mid-2000s to the late 2010s, and the ART regimens used may be less effective than current ones. Because pre-ART samples had limited cell numbers, profiling was done on unsorted PBMC rather than on sorted CD4+ and CD8+ T cells. CDR3 length ranges in HIV repertoires were narrower than in controls, and network structure suggested an antigen-experienced repertoire with only a slight naive shift after ART. Expanded TRB clones identified before ART initiation dominated the repertoire across all time points, though the dominance fluctuated and decreased in many PLHIV after ART. Because PBMC availability was limited, only the TCR beta chain was sequenced, with no alpha chain pairing.

The immunoSEQ hsTCRB v3.0 assay was used at survey level resolution to sequence the TRB variable region. TRB sequencing targeted a depth of roughly 35,000-50,000 T-cell genomes per sample. Pooled TRB libraries were sequenced on an Illumina MiSeq with a v3 150-cycle kit. The study's processing was this. Analysis of repertoires was carried out in R inside a reproducible Nextflow workflow spanning QC, data transformation and analysis. LymphoSeq2, an R package for exploring AIRR-Seq data, was used to implement the custom analyses. Four samples that produced fewer than 5000 total TRB sequences were removed, so fewer than 200 HIV repertoires were analyzed. Of the roughly 190 retained HIV repertoires, about 60 were collected before and under 150 after ART initiation. Repertoires were downsampled to 5000 TRB nucleotide sequences, and summary statistics were averaged over 100 downsampling iterations. Only TRB sequences with CDR3 regions of at least seven amino acids were retained for analysis. Two measures captured diversity: a Shannon entropy-derived clonality score and the Gini coefficient. Repertoire networks linked the top 5000 CDR3 amino acid sequences whenever two sequences differed by an edit distance of one. For TRB CDR3 amino acid sequences, antigen specificity groups and MHC restriction were predicted with GLIPH2. To flag known CMV, EBV, HIV or tissue antigen associations, CDR3 amino acid sequences were matched against VDJdb and McPAS-TCR. Pre-ART, post-ART and control groups were compared with Wilcoxon signed-rank tests and Holm-Bonferroni correction. TCRdb's version of the immuneACCESS table is confined to in-frame rearrangements and falls short of the full clone set. An unresolved V gene accounts for under half of the shortfall where checked; the remainder is of unknown origin. Clonal size and the V and J genes are those of that table, whereas D and trimming came from the DNA. This sample holds some 31,000 clones; 65% to 80% were observed only once. Approximately 8% of the sample rests with the top ten.

Based on the germline V gene (reference sequence), the CDR1 and CDR2 sequences are MNHNY and SVGAGI. Including the terminal cysteine and phenylalanine, the CDR3 comprises 11 residues. Left in the record is the CDR3 DNA by itself, 33 bases read in frame from the first base. The germline V and J ends show losses of 4 bases and 10 bases respectively, and no gene match explains 0 bases of the junction. Participants were included only if at least one PBMC sample before ART initiation and at least two post-ART samples were available. Treatment was received in the United States of America by all participants with HIV. Before DNA extraction, cryopreserved samples of roughly 1-10 million PBMC were thawed and washed. At the time of the earliest PBMC sample, participants with HIV were aged between about 20 and 54 years. Each participant contributed PBMC samples from 1-4 timepoints before ART initiation and 2-8 timepoints after ART initiation, with a median of 7 samples. For every participant, serial HIV viral load, CD4+ T-cell count, ART history and demographic data were obtained. Genomic DNA was extracted from unsorted PBMC with a Qiagen kit on a QIAcube, with processing performed in batches of 12 samples.

As for this clone: Which antigen it targets is not known. The input lacks base qualities; no much larger clone sits a single base away.

Material: unsorted PBMCs, obtained 3.1 years after starting antiretroviral therapy. Recombination linked TRBV6-6 to TRBJ2-4; 8 central bases correspond to TRBD2. The TCR was taken from a woman aged 45-60 years with HIV. This receptor has the CDR3 CASSSGGIQYF. The DNA reads as follows: TGTGCCAGCAGTTCGGGAGGGATTCAGTACTTC.